Listed here are 8 T cell receptor beta chains from one sample, sequenced in a study of siplizumab effects on memory and regulatory T cells (dated by TCRdb to between 2017 and 2020). Receptor libraries were prepared by the immunoSEQ multiplex PCR assay. TCRdb's version of the immuneACCESS table is confined to in-frame rearrangements and falls short of the full clone set. An unresolved V gene accounts for under half of the shortfall where checked; the remainder is of unknown origin. The sample data list 50,000 to 75,000 clones, and 95% to 98% of these were observed just once. The top ten hold about 0.095% of the sample. Sequencing was carried out using naive CD8+ T cells sorted from blood. The cell subset or site label, read with the paper, signifies: unstimulated naive T cells. The receptors were gathered from a human donor in good health.

The V gene is TRBV6-4, the J gene TRBJ2-6, with 7 bases matching TRBD1. The CDR3 totals 18 residues. The J segment lost 2 bases and the V segment lost 6 bases, leaving 13 bases of the junction unmatched. The germline gives CDR1 MRHNA, CDR2 SNTAGT. The CDR3 nucleotides read TGTGCCAGCAGGCCCGCGCCGGTAGGGGGCGCTGGGGCCAACGTCCTGACTTTC. Encoded protein: CASRPAPVGGAGANVLTF.

This clone has only one observation. This chain joins TRBV27 and TRBJ2-5; no firm D call. Germline loops: CDR1 MNHEY, CDR2 SMNVEV (reference sequence). V lost 2 bases and J 4 bases, leaving 11 bases between the germline ends. The CDR3 loop spans 14 amino acids. The CDR3 nucleotides are TGTGCCAGCAGTTTAGTTTCCGGGTTAGAGACCCAGTACTTC. This codes for CASSLVSGLETQYF.

The genes are TRBV6-6 and TRBJ2-5, with D unresolved. V gave up 4 bases and J gave up 5 bases, with 14 bases separating them. This CDR3 has 14 amino acids. Germline V gene data show CDR1 as MNHNY and CDR2 as SVGAGI (reference sequence). The CDR3 loop is CASSSSWAGETQYF. Written as DNA, the CDR3 is TGTGCCAGCAGTTCCTCATGGGCTGGGGAGACCCAGTACTTC.

V and J are TRBV14 and TRBJ2-7, with a possible D match to TRBD2 (5 bases). CDR3 size: 13 residues. From germline, CDR1 is SGHDN and CDR2 FVKESK. The V end was cut by 2 bases, the J end by 3 bases, with 8 bases between. The CDR3 DNA is TGTGCCAGCAGCCAACTAGCTAGCTACGAGCAGTACTTC. Protein: CASSQLASYEQYF. Full variable domain (rest looked up from reference TRBV14 and TRBJ2-7): EAGVTQFPSHSVIEKGQTVTLRCDPISGHDNLYWYRRVMGKEIKFLLHFVKESKQDESGMPNNRFLAERTGGTYSTLKVQPAELEDSGVYFCASSQLASYEQYFGPGTRLTVT.

The V and J genes are TRBV10-2 and TRBJ1-2; TRBD1 matches 9 bases. CDR3 size: 17 residues. The V segment lost 2 bases and the J segment 5 bases; nucleotides outside the gene matches: 12. Germline CDR1 WSHSY, CDR2 SAAADI. CDR3 sequence reads: CASSEAGTGSPIYGYTF. The CDR3 coding sequence is TGCGCCAGCAGTGAGGCCGGGACAGGGTCTCCTATATATGGCTACACCTTC.

V usage is TRBV23-1 and J usage is TRBJ1-2, with D perhaps matching TRBD1 (6 bases). TRBV23-1 is assigned to the ORF class and has an uncertain function. V lost 0 bases and J 3 bases, leaving 8 bases between the germline ends. The CDR3 is 14 residues long. The CDR3 region is CASSQSPGDYGYTF. The CDR3 region has the DNA TGCGCCAGCAGTCAATCCCCAGGGGACTATGGCTACACCTTC.

The chain recombines TRBV25-1 with TRBJ2-3; D possibly corresponds to TRBD2 (6 bases). V was shortened by 0 bases and J by 0 bases, with 13 bases between the two germline ends. The CDR3 length is 17 residues. From germline, CDR1 is MGHDK and CDR2 SYGVNS. The CDR3 reads CASSEYAASDSTDTQYF. The CDR3 nucleotides are TGTGCCAGCAGTGAATATGCGGCTAGCGATAGCACAGATACGCAGTATTTT.

This chain connects TRBV6-5 to TRBJ1-4; 7 bases align to TRBD1. This CDR3 has 15 amino acids. With 0 bases clipped from V and 8 bases from J, the junction kept 6 bases outside the gene matches. CDR1 is MNHEY, CDR2 SVGAGI, per germline. Written as DNA, the CDR3 is TGTGCCAGCAGTTACTCCGGGACAGCCGGGGAAAAACTGTTTTTT. This sequence encodes CASSYSGTAGEKLFF.